This T cell receptor (beta chain) was found in a study of cytomegalovirus exposure and HLA in healthy donors. Overall study results and limits: CMV serostatus stood as the only immune exposure information on hand. Later on, an analysis found that several of the most significant clusters appeared to be linked to common viral pathogens, which included parvovirus B19. Most TCR beta V segments were productive about 90% or about 30% of the time in an earlier analysis.

The V and J ends lost 1 base and 7 bases, in that order; junction bases with no gene match: 9. The CDR3 totals 16 residues. Germline loops: CDR1 MGHRA, CDR2 YSYEKL. PCR involved 60 Vbeta and 13 Jbeta primers. This table comes from immunoSEQ multiplex PCR, and its TCRdb copy is limited to in-frame clones, with some not included. The repertoire holds 150,000 to 200,000 clones, around 82% seen once, with less than 2.5% in the top ten. Remarks on this clone: Its cognate antigen is unknown.

Sequenced: PBMCs. The TCR comes from a woman aged 25 to 39 in good health and CMV-seropositive. The chain employs TRBV4-1 and TRBJ1-5; 8 positions match TRBD1. CDR3 in amino acids: CASSQGFGQGEQPQHF. CDR3 coding DNA: TGCGCCAGCAGCCAAGGCTTCGGACAGGGAGAACAGCCCCAGCATTTT.